This TCR beta chain emerged from a study of memory CD4+ T cells and cytomegalovirus serostatus. This clone was counted at least ten times. Single viable CD3+CD4+CD8-CD45RO+ cells were sorted as the memory CD4+ T cells. Germline V gives CDR1 PRHDT, CDR2 FYEKMQ (reference sequence). Between the trimmed V and J ends, which lost 5 bases and 0 bases, there was a span of 11 bases. This CDR3 spans 15 amino acids. Original data processing: Out-of-frame sequences were removed, leaving a few million distinct TCRbeta sequences. Profiled with immunoSEQ multiplex PCR; TCRdb holds only in-frame clones, not every one. The V and J calls and clone size were taken over from that table, and D and trimming were inferred from the DNA. The data contain approximately 40,000 clones, 76% of them singletons.

Sequencing was performed on memory CD4+ T cells from blood. The origin of this receptor is an adult in good health and CMV-seronegative. The chain uses TRBV13 and TRBJ1-3, with D possibly matching TRBD1 (6 bases). This chain's CDR3 is CASSPLGGSGNTIYF. The CDR3 DNA sequence: TGTGCCAGCAGCCCCCTAGGGGGCTCTGGAAACACCATATATTTT.